These 13 T cell receptor beta chains were all obtained from the same sample, sequenced in a study of blood T cell repertoires in COVID-19. This table comes from immunoSEQ multiplex PCR, and its TCRdb copy is limited to in-frame clones, with some not included. The sample lists fewer than 300,000 clones, approximately 83% occurring once. Sequencing input: peripheral blood. Receptor source: a human donor in a cohort sampled during active COVID-19.

This clone came up a few times. This chain uses TRBV7-9 with TRBJ2-7; 12 bases line up with TRBD2. Germline assignment: CDR1 SEHNR and CDR2 FQNEAQ (reference sequence). This CDR3 has 15 amino acids. V gave up 8 bases and J gave up 7 bases; unmatched junction bases: 12. The DNA for the CDR3 is TGTGCCAGCCTCCTAGCGGGAGGGTATCAGGGAGAGCAGTACTTC. Translation: CASLLAGGYQGEQYF.

V usage is TRBV6-5 and J usage is TRBJ2-1; D is unclear. The CDR3 sequence is 12 residues long. The germline gives CDR1 MNHEY, CDR2 SVGAGI. V was trimmed by 11 bases and J by 2 bases, leaving 10 bases between them. The CDR3 here is CAGSLTYNEQFF. CDR3 nucleotides: TGTGCCGGCTCCCTCACCTACAATGAGCAGTTCTTC.

The chain carries TRBV10-3 and TRBJ2-7, with 8 bases matching TRBD1. J gave up 6 bases and V 3 bases, and 4 bases lay outside the gene matches. Germline-derived CDR1 and CDR2 are ENHRY and SYGVKD. This CDR3 spans 13 amino acids. The CDR3 DNA sequence: TGTGCCATCAGTGACCAGGGGGCGGGCGAGCAGTACTTC. Translating gives CAISDQGAGEQYF.

V is TRBV24-1 and J is TRBJ2-3; no clear D gene. This CDR3 region has 13 residues. With 4 bases removed from V and 2 bases from J, the gap between germline ends came to 6 bases. Per germline, CDR1 KGHDR and CDR2 SFDVKD. Here the CDR3 DNA reads TGTGCCACCAGTGACCCTTTCACAGATACGCAGTATTTT. Its protein product is CATSDPFTDTQYF.

V is TRBV21-1 and J is TRBJ1-2; TRBD1 is the table's D call, not checked against the DNA. TRBV21-1 is a documented pseudogene. The CDR3 loop spans 16 amino acids. The CDR3 protein is CASSSYPEGQGLGYTF. CDR3 DNA sequence: TGTGCCAGCAGCAGCTACCCAGAAGGACAGGGGTTGGGCTACACCTTC.

This clone was counted once. CDR3: CSGGSSGGLREQYF. The CDR3 DNA is TGCAGCGGGGGTTCTAGCGGAGGCCTTCGGGAGCAGTACTTC. The chain couples TRBV29-1 to TRBJ2-7; TRBD2 matches at 7 bases. CDR3 length: 14 residues. The V segment lost 7 bases and the J segment 7 bases; nucleotides outside the gene matches: 16. The germline gives CDR1 SQVTM, CDR2 ANQGSEA.

V is TRBV20-1 and J is TRBJ2-1, with 8 bases identical to TRBD1. J was trimmed by 13 bases and V by 3 bases; bases with no gene match: 5. The CDR3 is 11 residues long. Germline CDR1 reads DFQATT; CDR2 reads SNEGSKA (reference sequence). This chain's CDR3 is CSASGTGFQFF. In nucleotides, the CDR3 is TGCAGTGCTAGCGGGACAGGTTTTCAGTTCTTC.

The DNA for the CDR3 is TGCGCCAGCAGCCAAGAATTTCCCAGCTCCTACGAGCAGTACTTC. Protein sequence: CASSQEFPSSYEQYF. V and J are TRBV4-3 and TRBJ2-7; no reliable D call. CDR1 and CDR2 from the germline V gene are LGHNA and YSLEER. V was clipped by 0 bases and J by 0 bases, with 9 bases between them. The CDR3 contains 15 residues.

This chain joins TRBV10-2 and TRBJ2-1; D possibly corresponds to TRBD1 (7 bases). Germline CDR1 and CDR2: WSHSY and SAAADI. With 10 bases removed from V and 6 bases from J, the gap between germline ends came to 16 bases. CDR3 length equals 13 residues. In DNA form, the CDR3 reads TGCGCCACCCAAGCAGGGGGGTCCAATGAGCAGTTCTTC. It is translated as CATQAGGSNEQFF.

This sequence joins TRBV18 and TRBJ1-5; a possible D gene is TRBD1 (6 bases). The CDR3 has 14 residues. Germline assignment: CDR1 KGHSH and CDR2 LQKENI. V was pared by 5 bases and J by 2 bases, with 10 bases between. The CDR3 DNA sequence: TGTGCCAGCTCAACACAGGGAGGCAATCAGCCCCAGCATTTT. It codes for CASSTQGGNQPQHF.

The chain links TRBV6-5 to TRBJ1-6; 7 nucleotides match TRBD1. Germline CDR1 and CDR2: MNHEY and SVGAGI. V shed 8 bases and J 5 bases; nucleotides not matched to a gene: 3. CDR3 size: 13 residues. CDR3 DNA sequence: TGTGCCAGCGAGACAGGGCATAATTCACCCCTCCACTTT. This translates into CASETGHNSPLHF.

The CDR3 DNA sequence: TGTGCCAGCAGCTTGGGACAGGGGGCGCTTGGGGAGCAGTACTTC. Its protein is CASSLGQGALGEQYF. The gene calls are TRBV5-5 and TRBJ2-7, with 10 bases identical to TRBD1. J lost 7 bases, V lost 0 bases, and 7 bases had no gene match. The CDR3 is 15 amino acids. Germline CDR1 is SGHKS and CDR2 is YYEKEE (reference sequence).

The chain has TRBV30 and TRBJ2-1; TRBD2 matches at 12 bases. The length of the CDR3 is 17 residues. Germline assignment: CDR1 GTSNPN and CDR2 SVGIG (reference sequence). The trim removed 0 bases at V and 4 bases at J, leaving 7 bases unmatched. CDR3 nucleotide sequence: TGTGCCTGGAGTGTGGGTTGGACTAGCGGGAATTACAATGAGCAGTTCTTC. Protein product: CAWSVGWTSGNYNEQFF.